This is a list of T cell receptor beta chains from one sample in a study of cytomegalovirus exposure and HLA in healthy donors. Some clones are missing from TCRdb's copy, which holds only in-frame ones; the method was immunoSEQ multiplex PCR. This table holds 100,000 to 150,000 clones, approximately 70% found once. The specimen sequenced was PBMCs. Every receptor here comes from a man aged 55 to 70 in good health and CMV-seropositive. Both conserved end residues are part of each CDR3. Fields, in order: D gene, V gene, clone size, J gene, CDR3 protein, CDR3 DNA. The D gene is left open where the match is weak. The size field is filled for only some rows; it gives once, few, many or a size class.

d_call: TRBD2
v_call: TRBV7-3
clone_size: NA
j_call: TRBJ2-1
cdr3_aa: CASSSPGTSSYNEQFF
cdr3_nt: TGTGCCAGCAGCTCCCCCGGGACTAGCTCCTACAATGAGCAGTTCTTC

d_call: TRBD1
v_call: TRBV4-1
clone_size: few
j_call: TRBJ2-3
cdr3_aa: CASSQDAPGQGLTDTQYF
cdr3_nt: TGCGCCAGCAGCCAAGATGCTCCGGGACAGGGGTTAACAGATACGCAGTATTTT

d_call: TRBD1
v_call: TRBV9
clone_size: NA
j_call: TRBJ2-7
cdr3_aa: CASSDRQGALSEQYF
cdr3_nt: TGTGCCAGCAGCGACCGACAGGGGGCATTGAGCGAGCAGTACTTC

d_call: TRBD2
v_call: TRBV15
clone_size: few
j_call: TRBJ2-3
cdr3_aa: CATSRPGGTQYF
cdr3_nt: TGTGCCACCAGCAGACCGGGGGGTACGCAGTATTTT

d_call: NA
v_call: TRBV6-5
clone_size: NA
j_call: TRBJ1-3
cdr3_aa: CASGRGSLDTIYF
cdr3_nt: TGTGCCAGCGGAAGGGGGAGTCTAGACACCATATATTTT

d_call: TRBD2
v_call: TRBV6-5
clone_size: NA
j_call: TRBJ2-7
cdr3_aa: CASREGLAKAYEQYF
cdr3_nt: TGTGCCAGCAGGGAGGGACTAGCGAAGGCCTACGAGCAGTACTTC

d_call: NA
v_call: TRBV29-1
clone_size: NA
j_call: TRBJ2-7
cdr3_aa: CSVVVLQGSEQYF
cdr3_nt: TGCAGCGTTGTGGTCCTTCAGGGGTCCGAGCAGTACTTC

d_call: NA
v_call: TRBV5-4
clone_size: NA
j_call: TRBJ1-1
cdr3_aa: CASSLERYTEAFF
cdr3_nt: TGTGCCAGCAGCTTGGAGCGTTATACTGAAGCTTTCTTT

d_call: NA
v_call: TRBV28
clone_size: few
j_call: TRBJ2-5
cdr3_aa: CASSLGPAQYF
cdr3_nt: TGTGCCAGCAGTTTAGGGCCCGCCCAGTACTTC

d_call: TRBD1
v_call: TRBV19
clone_size: NA
j_call: TRBJ1-1
cdr3_aa: CATKDRANTEAFF
cdr3_nt: TGTGCCACCAAGGACAGGGCGAACACTGAAGCTTTCTTT

d_call: NA
v_call: TRBV30
clone_size: NA
j_call: TRBJ1-1
cdr3_aa: CAWSGGGEDTEAFF
cdr3_nt: TGTGCCTGGAGTGGGGGGGGCGAGGACACTGAAGCTTTCTTT

d_call: NA
v_call: TRBV5-1
clone_size: NA
j_call: TRBJ1-1
cdr3_aa: CASGRESGTEAFF
cdr3_nt: TGCGCCAGCGGGAGGGAGTCGGGTACTGAAGCTTTCTTT

d_call: NA
v_call: TRBV6-5
clone_size: once
j_call: TRBJ2-1
cdr3_aa: CASSYGSGTYNEQFF
cdr3_nt: TGTGCCAGCAGTTACGGTTCGGGGACCTACAATGAGCAGTTCTTC

d_call: NA
v_call: TRBV2
clone_size: once
j_call: TRBJ2-7
cdr3_aa: CASTTGQGSEQYF
cdr3_nt: TGTGCCAGCACTACCGGTCAGGGGTCCGAGCAGTACTTC

d_call: TRBD1
v_call: TRBV6-5
clone_size: once
j_call: TRBJ2-3
cdr3_aa: CASSYGAGGSTDTQYF
cdr3_nt: TGTGCCAGCAGTTACGGGGCAGGGGGTAGTACAGATACGCAGTATTTT

d_call: NA
v_call: TRBV19
clone_size: few
j_call: TRBJ1-6
cdr3_aa: CASSSQNNSPLHF
cdr3_nt: TGTGCCAGTAGTAGCCAGAATAATTCACCCCTCCACTTT

d_call: NA
v_call: TRBV27
clone_size: NA
j_call: TRBJ2-2
cdr3_aa: CASSQGSGELFF
cdr3_nt: TGTGCCAGCAGTCAGGGGTCCGGGGAGCTGTTTTTT

d_call: TRBD2
v_call: TRBV30
clone_size: NA
j_call: TRBJ2-5
cdr3_aa: CAWRTSGGQETQYF
cdr3_nt: TGTGCCTGGAGGACTAGCGGGGGCCAAGAGACCCAGTACTTC

d_call: NA
v_call: TRBV7-9
clone_size: few
j_call: TRBJ2-5
cdr3_aa: CASTWDNEETQYF
cdr3_nt: TGTGCCAGCACCTGGGACAATGAAGAGACCCAGTACTTC

d_call: NA
v_call: TRBV30
clone_size: NA
j_call: TRBJ1-1
cdr3_aa: CAWRANRDTEAFF
cdr3_nt: TGTGCCTGGAGGGCTAACAGGGACACTGAAGCTTTCTTT

d_call: NA
v_call: TRBV28
clone_size: NA
j_call: TRBJ2-5
cdr3_aa: CASTGQQETQYF
cdr3_nt: TGTGCCAGCACAGGACAACAAGAGACCCAGTACTTC

d_call: NA
v_call: TRBV28
clone_size: NA
j_call: TRBJ2-1
cdr3_aa: CASSVRGSSVNEQFF
cdr3_nt: TGTGCCAGCAGCGTGCGGGGTAGTAGCGTGAATGAGCAGTTCTTC

d_call: NA
v_call: TRBV5-1
clone_size: NA
j_call: TRBJ1-4
cdr3_aa: CASSLLFVGRRGNEKLFF
cdr3_nt: TGCGCCAGCAGCTTGCTCTTCGTCGGACGCCGGGGTAATGAAAAACTGTTTTTT

d_call: TRBD1
v_call: TRBV30
clone_size: NA
j_call: TRBJ2-7
cdr3_aa: CAWSVGQGAGEQYF
cdr3_nt: TGTGCCTGGAGTGTAGGACAGGGGGCGGGAGAGCAGTACTTC

d_call: NA
v_call: TRBV12-5
clone_size: NA
j_call: TRBJ2-7
cdr3_aa: CASGLPFDRRGGEQYF
cdr3_nt: TGTGCTAGTGGTTTGCCATTCGACAGGCGGGGAGGGGAGCAGTACTTC

d_call: NA
v_call: TRBV28
clone_size: NA
j_call: TRBJ1-5
cdr3_aa: CASSFLQGFSNQPQHF
cdr3_nt: TGTGCCAGCAGTTTTCTACAGGGTTTTAGCAATCAGCCCCAGCATTTT

d_call: NA
v_call: TRBV9
clone_size: once
j_call: TRBJ1-2
cdr3_aa: CASKGGDGYTF
cdr3_nt: TGTGCCAGCAAGGGAGGAGACGGCTACACCTTC

d_call: NA
v_call: TRBV2
clone_size: few
j_call: TRBJ1-5
cdr3_aa: CASSESAISNQPQHF
cdr3_nt: TGTGCCAGCAGTGAATCCGCTATAAGCAATCAGCCCCAGCATTTT

d_call: TRBD1
v_call: TRBV30
clone_size: NA
j_call: TRBJ1-2
cdr3_aa: CAWSTGAYGYTF
cdr3_nt: TGTGCCTGGAGTACAGGGGCCTATGGCTACACCTTC

d_call: TRBD1
v_call: TRBV7-9
clone_size: once
j_call: TRBJ1-1
cdr3_aa: CASSLEGGTGGTEAFF
cdr3_nt: TGTGCCAGCAGCTTAGAAGGCGGGACAGGGGGCACTGAAGCTTTCTTT

d_call: NA
v_call: TRBV6-1
clone_size: NA
j_call: TRBJ1-1
cdr3_aa: CASSEWARAFF
cdr3_nt: TGTGCCAGCAGTGAATGGGCCCGAGCTTTCTTT

d_call: TRBD2
v_call: TRBV7-2
clone_size: once
j_call: TRBJ2-3
cdr3_aa: CASSLVGLAGISVDTQYF
cdr3_nt: TGTGCCAGCAGCTTAGTAGGACTAGCGGGGATAAGCGTGGATACGCAGTATTTT

d_call: NA
v_call: TRBV12-2
clone_size: NA
j_call: TRBJ2-6
cdr3_aa: CASRLAHRGLKGLTF
cdr3_nt: TGTGCAAGTCGCTTAGCGCATAGGGGGCTGAAGGGCCTGACTTTC

d_call: TRBD1
v_call: TRBV6-5
clone_size: NA
j_call: TRBJ2-7
cdr3_aa: CASSYWTGGSYEQYF
cdr3_nt: TGTGCCAGCAGTTACTGGACAGGGGGCTCCTACGAGCAGTACTTC

d_call: NA
v_call: TRBV28
clone_size: few
j_call: TRBJ1-1
cdr3_aa: CASSLQGYTEAFF
cdr3_nt: TGTGCCAGCAGTTTACAGGGTTACACTGAAGCTTTCTTT

d_call: TRBD1
v_call: TRBV9
clone_size: few
j_call: TRBJ2-5
cdr3_aa: CASSVEGARGETQYF
cdr3_nt: TGTGCCAGCAGCGTAGAGGGGGCTCGAGGAGAGACCCAGTACTTC

d_call: TRBD2
v_call: TRBV11-2
clone_size: NA
j_call: TRBJ2-1
cdr3_aa: CASSLIGTSGGPSYNEQFF
cdr3_nt: TGTGCCAGCAGCCTTATCGGGACTAGCGGGGGGCCTAGTTACAATGAGCAGTTCTTC

d_call: NA
v_call: TRBV7-9
clone_size: NA
j_call: TRBJ1-1
cdr3_aa: CASSFPENTEAFF
cdr3_nt: TGTGCCAGCAGCTTTCCAGAAAACACTGAAGCTTTCTTT

d_call: NA
v_call: TRBV2
clone_size: NA
j_call: TRBJ1-5
cdr3_aa: CASTGLRNQPQHF
cdr3_nt: TGTGCCAGCACAGGACTGAGAAATCAGCCCCAGCATTTT

d_call: TRBD2
v_call: TRBV28
clone_size: NA
j_call: TRBJ2-3
cdr3_aa: CASRLAGGIATDTQYF
cdr3_nt: TGTGCCAGCCGGCTAGCGGGGGGGATAGCCACAGATACGCAGTATTTT

d_call: TRBD2
v_call: TRBV10-2
clone_size: NA
j_call: TRBJ2-7
cdr3_aa: CASRGLAVATYEQYF
cdr3_nt: TGCGCCAGCAGGGGACTAGCGGTTGCTACCTACGAGCAGTACTTC

d_call: TRBD1
v_call: TRBV7-9
clone_size: NA
j_call: TRBJ1-2
cdr3_aa: CSTQMGQYGYTF
cdr3_nt: TGTTCCACCCAAATGGGACAGTATGGCTACACCTTC

d_call: NA
v_call: TRBV5-4
clone_size: NA
j_call: TRBJ1-1
cdr3_aa: CASSLNPRGNTEAFF
cdr3_nt: TGTGCCAGCAGCTTGAACCCCAGGGGAAACACTGAAGCTTTCTTT

d_call: NA
v_call: TRBV2
clone_size: NA
j_call: TRBJ2-5
cdr3_aa: CASSAGSQETQYF
cdr3_nt: TGTGCCAGCAGTGCAGGCTCACAAGAGACCCAGTACTTC

d_call: TRBD2
v_call: TRBV5-1
clone_size: NA
j_call: TRBJ2-7
cdr3_aa: CASSSGANDHEQYF
cdr3_nt: TGCGCCAGCAGTAGCGGGGCGAATGACCACGAGCAGTACTTC

d_call: NA
v_call: TRBV2
clone_size: once
j_call: TRBJ1-6
cdr3_aa: CASGGENSPLHF
cdr3_nt: TGTGCCAGCGGGGGGGAGAATTCACCCCTCCACTTT

d_call: TRBD1
v_call: TRBV2
clone_size: NA
j_call: TRBJ1-1
cdr3_aa: CAIRTGIGTEAFF
cdr3_nt: TGTGCCATCAGGACAGGGATCGGCACTGAAGCTTTCTTT

d_call: TRBD1
v_call: TRBV29-1
clone_size: NA
j_call: TRBJ2-7
cdr3_aa: CSVSPGQGVVYF
cdr3_nt: TGCAGCGTTTCTCCAGGACAGGGTGTAGTGTACTTC